These T cell receptor beta chains were read from a single sample in a study of graft-versus-host responses after intestinal transplantation. TCRdb keeps only in-frame clones here, not all; method: immunoSEQ multiplex PCR. The repertoire holds 39,000 or so clones, with 85% to 95% as singletons. No antigen is known for these receptors. Sequencing was performed on unstimulated CD8+ T cells sorted from spleen or lymph node cells, taken before transplant. Receptors were obtained from a human donor who was the organ donor for an intestinal transplant. Each CDR3 is given with its conserved first and last residue. A D gene is named only where the DNA matches it firmly. Expanded clones are given a class, and other clones once, few, many or no size at all.

d_call j_call v_call clone_size cdr3_nt cdr3_aa
. TRBJ1-4 TRBV13 few TGTGCCAGCAGCATCCAAGACCCGGGTAAACTGTTTTTT CASSIQDPGKLFF
. TRBJ1-4 TRBV19 once TGTGCCAGCCGGGCGGCTCGTAATGAAAAACTGTTTTTT CASRAARNEKLFF
. TRBJ2-7 TRBV27 . TGTGCCAGCAGTTTAGGGGGTTACGAGCAGTACTTC CASSLGGYEQYF
TRBD2 TRBJ2-1 TRBV18 . TGTGCCAGCTCACCAACTAGCGGGACCACCTACAATGAGCAGTTCTTC CASSPTSGTTYNEQFF
TRBD2 TRBJ2-5 TRBV9 once TGTGCCAGCAGCGGGGTGGGACTAGCGGGAAAGAAAGAGACCCAGTACTTC CASSGVGLAGKKETQYF
. TRBJ2-7 TRBV25-1 . TGTGCCAGCAGTGAATGGCTAGGCCCGGAGGAGCAGTACTTC CASSEWLGPEEQYF
. TRBJ1-1 TRBV7-9 . TGTGCCAGCAGCGCCGACCTTCTCGGCACTGAAGCTTTCTTT CASSADLLGTEAFF
TRBD2 TRBJ2-3 TRBV18 . TGTGCCAGCTCACCACTCGGACTAGAGGGCTCAGATACGCAGTATTTT CASSPLGLEGSDTQYF
. TRBJ2-5 TRBV4-3 . TGCGCCAGCAGCCAAGACCCCCCCGGGACTCCACAAGAGACCCAGTACTTC CASSQDPPGTPQETQYF
TRBD1 TRBJ2-7 TRBV28 once TGTGCCAGCAGTCGAGGACAGGGAAGCTCCTACGAGCAGTACTTC CASSRGQGSSYEQYF
TRBD2 TRBJ2-7 TRBV6-5 . TGTGCCAGCAGTACGGGACTAGCGGACTACGAGCAGTACTTC CASSTGLADYEQYF
. TRBJ1-1 TRBV4-1 . TGCGCCAGCAGCCAGTGGGGGGCTGAAGCTTTCTTT CASSQWGAEAFF
. TRBJ1-5 TRBV28 . TGTGCCAGCAGTAGCAGGTGCAATCAGCCCCAGCATTTT CASSSRCNQPQHF
. TRBJ1-5 TRBV4-1 . TGCGCCAGCAGCCAAGCAGCACAGGGATGGGATCAGCCCCAGCATTTT CASSQAAQGWDQPQHF
TRBD2 TRBJ2-1 TRBV4-1 . TGCGCCAGCAGCCAAGCTTTGGGAGGTACCCCCTCGGGACTAGCGGGAGTTAATGAGCAGTTCTTC CASSQALGGTPSGLAGVNEQFF
. TRBJ2-7 TRBV5-5 . TGTGCCAGCAGATCGGGGAGCTCCTACGAGCAGTACTTC CASRSGSSYEQYF
. TRBJ2-3 TRBV4-1 . TGCGCCAGCAGCCATAGACTGCTCGTGGATACGCAGTATTTT CASSHRLLVDTQYF
. TRBJ2-1 TRBV6-5 . TGTGCCAGCAGTTACTTTCAGGGTTCCTACAATGAGCAGTTCTTC CASSYFQGSYNEQFF
. TRBJ2-5 TRBV21-1 once TGTGCCAGCAGCCCTCGACAGGGGTGGGAGACCCAGTACTTC CASSPRQGWETQYF
. TRBJ2-3 TRBV15 . TGTGCCACCAGACTAGTATTAGGAGATACGCAGTATTTT CATRLVLGDTQYF
. TRBJ1-1 TRBV30 . TGTGCCTTTACTACGGGACTTCTGAACACTGAAGCTTTCTTT CAFTTGLLNTEAFF
. TRBJ2-7 TRBV5-1 . TGCGCCAGCAGCTTGGAGGTTTTCTCCTACGAGCAGTACTTC CASSLEVFSYEQYF
. TRBJ2-7 TRBV27 . TGTGCCAGCAGTTTAGTTGTTGCGTTCAGTTCAGACTACGAGCAGTACTTC CASSLVVAFSSDYEQYF
. TRBJ2-3 TRBV27 . TGTGCCAGCAGTTTATCGGCTAGCGTGGCAGATACGCAGTATTTT CASSLSASVADTQYF
. TRBJ2-3 TRBV4-3 . TGCGCCAGCAGCCGATCCGACAGGAGGATGAAGAATACGCAGTATTTT CASSRSDRRMKNTQYF
. TRBJ2-7 TRBV16 . TGTGCCAGCAGCCGGTGGGGGGATTCCTACGAGCAGTACTTC CASSRWGDSYEQYF
TRBD1 TRBJ1-5 TRBV4-3 . TGCGCCAGCAGCCATTTACAGGGGAGTCAGCCCCAGCATTTT CASSHLQGSQPQHF
. TRBJ2-1 TRBV7-8 . TGTGCCAGCAGCCCCCCGGGGTCCCACTACAATGAGCAGTTCTTC CASSPPGSHYNEQFF
TRBD1 TRBJ1-2 TRBV10-1 . TGCGCCAGCAGTGGGGACAGGGGAGGACTTAACTATGGCTACACCTTC CASSGDRGGLNYGYTF
. TRBJ1-5 TRBV19 . TGTGCCAGTAGTATCCCAACGGATCAGCCCCAGCATTTT CASSIPTDQPQHF
. TRBJ2-7 TRBV7-8 . TGTGCCAGCAGCTATACTGACAGGCTAACCTACGAGCAGTACTTC CASSYTDRLTYEQYF
. TRBJ2-7 TRBV27 . TGTGCCAGCAGTTTGCTCCGGGGGCCCGGGACAACCTACGAGCAGTACTTC CASSLLRGPGTTYEQYF
. TRBJ1-1 TRBV5-6 . TGTGCCAGCAGCTTGGGCGAAGTCACTGAAGCTTTCTTT CASSLGEVTEAFF
. TRBJ1-2 TRBV2 . TGTGCCAGCAGTGAACCAGGGGCCCCCTATGGCTACACCTTC CASSEPGAPYGYTF
TRBD2 TRBJ2-1 TRBV7-3 . TGTGCCAGCAGCTTATGGGGGACTAGCGGGAGTGAGCAGTTCTTC CASSLWGTSGSEQFF
TRBD1 TRBJ1-5 TRBV28 . TGTGCCAGCAGTTTATCTCGGACAGGGAAGCAGCCCCAGCATTTT CASSLSRTGKQPQHF
. TRBJ2-5 TRBV28 . TGTGCCAGCAGTTTTCGGGCAAAAGAGACCCAGTACTTC CASSFRAKETQYF
. TRBJ1-1 TRBV6-1 . TGTGCCAGCACCGAGGGGCTCGGAATGAACACTGAAGCTTTCTTT CASTEGLGMNTEAFF
. TRBJ2-7 TRBV4-1 few TGCGCCAGCAGCCTACAGGGCTACTACGAGCAGTACTTC CASSLQGYYEQYF
. TRBJ2-7 TRBV4-3 . TGCGCCAGCAGCCAAGGAGGAAAGGCGGGCGCCCCCTACGAGCAGTACTTC CASSQGGKAGAPYEQYF
. TRBJ1-2 TRBV25-1 . TGTGCCAGCAGGGGGGGGAGGGGCCGGGCTAACTATGGCTACACCTTC CASRGGRGRANYGYTF
TRBD2 TRBJ2-1 TRBV5-1 . TGCGCCAGCAGCTTGGGGAGCGGGAGTGTATATGAGCAGTTCTTC CASSLGSGSVYEQFF
. TRBJ2-7 TRBV14 . TGTGCCAGCAGCCAAGAACACGACTACGAGCAGTACTTC CASSQEHDYEQYF
. TRBJ2-3 TRBV6-1 . TGTGCCAGCAGTGAAGGCACAGATACGCAGTATTTT CASSEGTDTQYF
. TRBJ2-1 TRBV6-5 few TGTGCCAGCAGTTACTCCGGGGTGGGTTACAATGAGCAGTTCTTC CASSYSGVGYNEQFF
. TRBJ1-2 TRBV29-1 once TGCAGCGTTGAGGGACATTATGGCTACACCTTC CSVEGHYGYTF
. TRBJ2-1 TRBV28 . TGTGCCAGCAGTCACCTGGCGACCAATGAGCAGTTCTTC CASSHLATNEQFF
TRBD2 TRBJ2-7 TRBV27 few TGTGCCAGCAGTTCGGGCGGGAGTGGTTACGAGCAGTACTTC CASSSGGSGYEQYF
. TRBJ1-2 TRBV6-5 . TGTGCCAGCAGTTATGGACAGCGGGTTTATGGCTACACCTTC CASSYGQRVYGYTF
TRBD1 TRBJ2-5 TRBV7-9 . TGTGCCAGCAGCTTGACAGGGTTCCCCGGAGGAGAGACCCAGTACTTC CASSLTGFPGGETQYF
. TRBJ1-1 TRBV9 . TGTGCCAGCAGCGTTTCAGGAGTAGGTGAAGCTTTCTTT CASSVSGVGEAFF
TRBD2 TRBJ2-7 TRBV7-2 once TGTGCCAGCAGCCCTAGTTGGGGAACTAGCGGAAGATTCTACGAGCAGTACTTC CASSPSWGTSGRFYEQYF
. TRBJ2-3 TRBV25-1 . TGTGCCAGCAGTGAATGGGACGGCACAGATACGCAGTATTTT CASSEWDGTDTQYF
TRBD1 TRBJ2-7 TRBV28 . TGTGCCAGCAGTCCGATCCCCGGACAGGGCCACGAGCAGTACTTC CASSPIPGQGHEQYF
. TRBJ2-7 TRBV7-9 . TGTGCCAGCAGCTTCAGGGCATCCTACGAGCAGTACTTC CASSFRASYEQYF
. TRBJ2-7 TRBV4-1 . TGCGCCAGCAGCCAAGAGTTCCCCCGCGAGCAGTACTTC CASSQEFPREQYF
. TRBJ2-3 TRBV5-4 . TGTGCCAGCAGCGAGGGGGGGGCTCGGGAGGGCACAGATACGCAGTATTTT CASSEGGAREGTDTQYF
TRBD2 TRBJ2-1 TRBV29-1 . TGCAGCTATACAGGGACTAGCGGGAGGGCCGGCTCCTACAATGAGCAGTTCTTC CSYTGTSGRAGSYNEQFF
. TRBJ1-1 TRBV4-1 once TGCGCCAGCAGCCAAGAACAGGGTGAGGGCACTGAAGCTTTCTTT CASSQEQGEGTEAFF